This T cell receptor (beta chain) originates from a study of blood T cell repertoires in COVID-19. On the study more broadly: Both acute and convalescent COVID-19 samples were obtained from the United States, Italy and Spain.

Living in roughly 23 US areas, the participants were between about 18 and 100 years of age. Libraries were prepared by immunoSEQ multiplex PCR; TCRdb keeps only in-frame clonotypes and omits some of them. The table shows 350,000 to 550,000 clones, with approximately 90% occurring only once. V shed 8 bases, J shed 4 bases, and the junction held 11 bases outside the gene matches. Germline V gene sequence: CDR1 ENHRY, CDR2 SYGVKD. CDR3 size: 14 residues. V and J are TRBV10-3 and TRBJ2-7; 7 bases line up with TRBD1. The sample taken for sequencing was PBMCs or T cells enriched from blood (not recorded which). The sequence came from a woman younger than 35 with acute COVID-19. The CDR3 loop is CAISNGDRAYEQYF. Written as DNA, the CDR3 is TGTGCCATCTCAAACGGAGACAGGGCTTACGAGCAGTACTTC.